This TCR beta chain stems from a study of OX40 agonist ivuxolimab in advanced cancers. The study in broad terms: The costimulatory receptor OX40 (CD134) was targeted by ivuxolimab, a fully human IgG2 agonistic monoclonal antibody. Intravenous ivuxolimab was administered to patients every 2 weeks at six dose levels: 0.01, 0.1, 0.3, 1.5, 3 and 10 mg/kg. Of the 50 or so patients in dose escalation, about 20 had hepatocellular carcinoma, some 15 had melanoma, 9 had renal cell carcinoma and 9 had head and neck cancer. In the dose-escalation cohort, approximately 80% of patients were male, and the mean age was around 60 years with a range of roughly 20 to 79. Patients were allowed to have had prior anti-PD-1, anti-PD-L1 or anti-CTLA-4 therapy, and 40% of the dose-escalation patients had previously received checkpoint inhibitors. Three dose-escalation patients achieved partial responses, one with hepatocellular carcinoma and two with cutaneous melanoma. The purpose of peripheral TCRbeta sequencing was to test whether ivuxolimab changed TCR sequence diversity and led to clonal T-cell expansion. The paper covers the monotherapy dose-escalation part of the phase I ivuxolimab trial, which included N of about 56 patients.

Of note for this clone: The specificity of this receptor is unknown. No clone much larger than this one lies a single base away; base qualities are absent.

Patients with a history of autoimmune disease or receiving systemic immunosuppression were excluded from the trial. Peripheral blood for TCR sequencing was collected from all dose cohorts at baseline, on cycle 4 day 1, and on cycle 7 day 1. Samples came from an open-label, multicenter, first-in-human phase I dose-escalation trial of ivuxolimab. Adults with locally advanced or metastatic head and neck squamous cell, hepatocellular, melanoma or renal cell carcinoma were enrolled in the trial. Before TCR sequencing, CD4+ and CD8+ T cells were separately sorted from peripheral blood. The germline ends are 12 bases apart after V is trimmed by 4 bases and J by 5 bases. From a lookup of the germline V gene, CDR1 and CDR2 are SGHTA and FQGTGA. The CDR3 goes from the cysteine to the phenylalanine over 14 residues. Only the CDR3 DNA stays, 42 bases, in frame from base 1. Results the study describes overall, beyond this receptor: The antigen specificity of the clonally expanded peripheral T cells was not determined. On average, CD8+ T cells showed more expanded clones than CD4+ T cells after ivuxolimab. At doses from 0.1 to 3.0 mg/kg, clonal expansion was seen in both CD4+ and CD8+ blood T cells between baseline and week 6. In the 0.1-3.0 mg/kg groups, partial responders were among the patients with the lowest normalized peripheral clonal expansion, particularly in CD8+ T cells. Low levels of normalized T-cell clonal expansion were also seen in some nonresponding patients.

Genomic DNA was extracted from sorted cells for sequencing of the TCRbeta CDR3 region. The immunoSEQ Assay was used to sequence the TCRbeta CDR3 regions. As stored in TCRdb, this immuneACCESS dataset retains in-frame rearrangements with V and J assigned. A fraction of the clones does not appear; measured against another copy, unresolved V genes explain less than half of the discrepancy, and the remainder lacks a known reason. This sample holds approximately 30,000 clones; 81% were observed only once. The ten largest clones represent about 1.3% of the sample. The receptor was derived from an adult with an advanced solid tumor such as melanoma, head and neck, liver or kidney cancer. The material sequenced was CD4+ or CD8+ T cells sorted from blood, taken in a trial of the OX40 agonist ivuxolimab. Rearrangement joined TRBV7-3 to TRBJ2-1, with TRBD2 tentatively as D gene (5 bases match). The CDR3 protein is CASSSGLGDNEQFF. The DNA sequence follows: TGTGCCAGCAGCTCCGGACTTGGGGACAATGAGCAGTTCTTC.